This T cell receptor beta chain was identified in a study of T cell responses to AZD1222 COVID-19 vaccine. General study results and limits: Spike was spanned by vaccine-associated CD4 TCRs, which were dominant at 160-218 and 743-854.

The assay was immunoSEQ multiplex PCR, and TCRdb's table has in-frame clones only and misses some. Of about 120,000 clones detected, more than 75% appear once; the ten largest clones hold 20% to 25%. On this clone itself: The antigen is unknown.

The length of the CDR3 is 17 residues. Germline V CDR1 and CDR2: SEHNR, FQNEAQ (reference sequence). V was cut by 3 bases and J by 0 bases, with 12 bases left in between. This clonotype originated in an adult in good health. The source was peripheral blood, collected on day 0 of AZD1222 vaccination. This rearrangement joins TRBV7-9 to TRBJ2-6, with TRBD1 as a possible D gene (5 bases). CDR3 region: CASSFPDTGSGANVLTF. Written as DNA, the CDR3 is TGTGCCAGCAGCTTCCCCGATACAGGCTCTGGGGCCAACGTCCTGACTTTC.